The 19 T cell receptor beta chains presented below share a single source sample, sequenced in a study of cytomegalovirus exposure and HLA in healthy donors. Data came from immunoSEQ multiplex PCR; TCRdb stores just in-frame clones and leaves some out. The sample carries some 140,000 clones, roughly nine tenths recorded once. What was sequenced was PBMCs. The receptors originated from a man between 18 and 35 years old in good health and CMV-seronegative.

This chain connects TRBV27 to TRBJ1-4, with 12 bases matching TRBD1. Germline-derived CDR1 and CDR2 are MNHEY and SMNVEV (reference sequence). The CDR3 sequence is 17 residues long. The V segment lost 7 bases and the J segment 3 bases; nucleotides outside the gene matches: 9. CDR3: CASTGTGGKGANEKLFF. CDR3 nucleotide sequence: TGTGCCAGCACTGGGACAGGGGGCAAGGGTGCTAATGAAAAACTGTTTTTT. The whole variable domain, filled in from reference TRBV27 and TRBJ1-4, reads EAQVTQNPRYLITVTGKKLTVTCSQNMNHEYMSWYRQDPGLGLRQIYYSMNVEVTDKGDVPEGYKVSRKEKRNFPLILESPSPNQTSLYFCASTGTGGKGANEKLFFGSGTQLSVL.

The chain joins TRBV25-1 to TRBJ2-1, with 10 positions matching TRBD1. The CDR3 is 14 residues long. Germline CDR1 and CDR2: MGHDK and SYGVNS. Trimming took 6 bases from V and 8 from J; bases not matched to a gene: 7. CDR3 amino acids: CASSAWTGGHEQFF. CDR3 bases: TGTGCCAGCAGCGCCTGGACAGGGGGACATGAGCAGTTCTTC.

This clone was found once. This chain uses TRBV15 with TRBJ1-5; maybe TRBD1 (5 bases). The CDR3 length is 16 residues. Germline V gene sequence: CDR1 LNHNV, CDR2 YYDKDF (reference sequence). Deletions cut 0 bases from V and 3 bases from J, with 12 bases between. CDR3 in DNA: TGTGCCACCAGCAGAGAGGGGCAGAACCTCAATCAGCCCCAGCATTTT. It yields the protein CATSREGQNLNQPQHF.

The chain couples TRBV6-1 to TRBJ1-1; no clear D gene. V was cut by 7 bases and J by 11 bases, with 14 bases left in between. The CDR3 is made up of 11 amino acids. Germline V CDR1 and CDR2: MNHNS, SASEGT. The chain's CDR3 is CASTRESWAFF. For the CDR3, the DNA is TGTGCCAGCACCCGGGAAAGTTGGGCTTTCTTT.

The genes are TRBV5-1 and TRBJ2-7, with 10 bases identical to TRBD1. Per germline, CDR1 SGHRS and CDR2 YFSETQ. CDR3 length: 13 residues. V shed 4 bases, J shed 4 bases, and the junction held 2 bases outside the gene matches. The CDR3 nucleotides read TGCGCCAGCAGCAGGGGACAGGGGTACGAGCAGTACTTC. Encoded protein: CASSRGQGYEQYF.

This chain joins TRBV28 and TRBJ2-1; D is unclear. Between the trimmed V and J ends, which lost 5 bases and 9 bases, there was a span of 14 bases. This CDR3 contains 13 residues. CDR1 is MDHEN and CDR2 is SYDVKM in the germline V gene. CDR3 nucleotide sequence: TGTGCCAGCAGTCCCGCCCCGGGTAGTGAGCAGTTCTTC. Encoded protein: CASSPAPGSEQFF.

This rearrangement joins TRBV19 to TRBJ1-2, with D perhaps TRBD1 (5 bases). V was clipped by 4 bases and J by 5 bases, with 14 bases between them. CDR1 and CDR2 (germline): LNHDA, SQIVND (reference sequence). CDR3 size: 14 residues. CDR3 in DNA: TGTGCCAGTAGTACACAGGAAGGGGTATATGGCTACACCTTC. Its translation: CASSTQEGVYGYTF. Looking up the rest from reference TRBV19 and TRBJ1-2 gives the full variable domain: DGGITQSPKYLFRKEGQNVTLSCEQNLNHDAMYWYRQDPGQGLRLIYYSQIVNDFQKGDIAEGYSVSREKKESFPLTVTSAQKNPTAFYLCASSTQEGVYGYTFGSGTRLTVV.

The chain joins TRBV11-2 to TRBJ1-4, with 8 bases identical to TRBD1. Germline CDR1 and CDR2: SGHAT and FQNNGV. The CDR3 covers 14 residues. Trimming at V came to 3 bases and at J to 7 bases, leaving 4 bases not matched to a gene. The CDR3 loop reads CASSFGQGREKLFF. The CDR3, as DNA: TGTGCCAGCAGCTTTGGACAGGGCCGTGAAAAACTGTTTTTT.

The CDR3 bases are TGTGCCAGCAAAACAGGGCCGAACACCGGGGAGCTGTTTTTT. This translates into CASKTGPNTGELFF. The chain combines TRBV2 with TRBJ2-2; perhaps TRBD1 as D (6 bases). Germline V lookup: CDR1 SNHLY, CDR2 FYNNEI. This CDR3 contains 14 residues. With 7 bases removed from V and 0 bases from J, the gap between germline ends came to 9 bases.

This chain joins TRBV18 and TRBJ2-7, with D unresolved. CDR1 is KGHSH, CDR2 LQKENI, per germline. The CDR3 has 12 residues. The V end lost 3 bases, the J end lost 0 bases, and 3 bases lay between the germline ends. This CDR3 reads CASSPSSYEQYF. The CDR3 nucleotides are TGTGCCAGCTCACCTAGCTCCTACGAGCAGTACTTC.

This clone was observed a single time. CDR3 in amino acids: CASSRTVGPNEKLFF. DNA for the CDR3: TGTGCCAGCAGCAGGACAGTGGGGCCTAATGAAAAACTGTTTTTT. The chain recombines TRBV5-4 with TRBJ1-4; D is possibly TRBD1 (6 bases). V was trimmed by 4 bases and J by 3 bases, leaving 13 bases between them. The CDR3 runs to 15 residues. Germline CDR1 SGHNT, CDR2 YYREEE (reference sequence). The full variable domain, its missing parts supplied by reference TRBV5-4 and TRBJ1-4, is ETGVTQSPTHLIKTRGQQVTLRCSSQSGHNTVSWYQQALGQGPQFIFQYYREEENGRGNFPPRFSGLQFPNYSSELNVNALELDDSALYLCASSRTVGPNEKLFFGSGTQLSVL.

Only one count was recorded for this clone. The chain combines TRBV7-6 with TRBJ2-7, with TRBD1 matching 7 bases. CDR1 SGHVS and CDR2 FNYEAQ come from the germline V gene. CDR3 length: 15 amino acids. The trim removed 5 bases at V and 1 base at J, leaving 8 bases unmatched. In DNA, the CDR3 is TGTGCCAGCAGCCCCGACAGGGATAAGTCCTACGAGCAGTACTTC. As protein: CASSPDRDKSYEQYF. Full variable domain (missing parts from reference TRBV7-6 and TRBJ2-7): GAGVSQSPRYKVTKRGQDVALRCDPISGHVSLYWYRQALGQGPEFLTYFNYEAQQDKSGLPNDRFSAERPEGSISTLTIQRTEQRDSAMYRCASSPDRDKSYEQYFGPGTRLTVT.

The rearrangement uses TRBV28 and TRBJ2-7; 9 nucleotides agree with TRBD1. The CDR3 runs 13 residues. The germline V gene encodes CDR1 MDHEN and CDR2 SYDVKM. Losses at the gene ends were 6 bases for V and 7 bases for J; bases not matched to a gene: 7. The CDR3 reads CASSPGTGWEQYF. Written as DNA, the CDR3 is TGTGCCAGCAGCCCCGGGACAGGGTGGGAGCAGTACTTC.

The chain employs TRBV14 and TRBJ2-1; 8 bases map to TRBD2. The CDR3 has 17 residues. Per the germline V gene, CDR1 is SGHDN and CDR2 is FVKESK. Unmatched junction bases numbered 13, after V lost 3 bases and J lost 6 bases. CDR3 amino acids: CASSQMRGLVGSNEQFF. CDR3 nucleotides: TGTGCCAGCAGCCAGATGCGGGGACTAGTGGGCTCCAATGAGCAGTTCTTC.

The V and J genes are TRBV27 and TRBJ2-7; D remains ambiguous. In germline, CDR1 is MNHEY, CDR2 SMNVEV (reference sequence). The CDR3 has 13 residues. Trimming pared 6 bases from V and 1 base from J, leaving 10 bases between. CDR3 loop: CASSTRPSYEQYF. CDR3 bases: TGTGCCAGCAGCACGCGCCCTTCCTACGAGCAGTACTTC.

This clone was found once. V is TRBV11-2 and J is TRBJ2-2; D possibly corresponds to TRBD2 (6 bases). The germline gives CDR1 SGHAT, CDR2 FQNNGV. The CDR3 is made up of 15 amino acids. The V gene lost 1 base and the J gene lost 5 bases, with 11 bases spanning the gap. The CDR3 spells CASSLVGGLTGELFF. In DNA, the CDR3 is TGTGCCAGCAGCTTAGTCGGGGGTTTAACCGGGGAGCTGTTTTTT.

The chain couples TRBV27 to TRBJ2-7, with TRBD2 matching 8 bases. V shed 7 bases and J 6 bases; nucleotides not matched to a gene: 11. The CDR3 is made up of 14 amino acids. CDR1 is MNHEY and CDR2 is SMNVEV in the germline V gene (reference sequence). The CDR3 region is CASTFSGEQREQYF. CDR3 nucleotides: TGTGCCAGCACCTTTAGCGGGGAGCAGCGCGAGCAGTACTTC.

This chain joins TRBV7-9 and TRBJ2-3; D is unresolved. This CDR3 is built from 14 residues. Germline V gene lookup returns CDR1 SEHNR and CDR2 FQNEAQ (reference sequence). The V end lost 4 bases, the J end lost 2 bases, and 10 bases lay between the germline ends. The CDR3 sequence is CASSSLTDTDTQYF. CDR3 sequence (DNA): TGTGCCAGCAGCTCGTTGACTGACACAGATACGCAGTATTTT.

The chain couples TRBV6-6 to TRBJ2-1; 11 nucleotides line up with TRBD2. With V trimmed by 10 bases and J by 3 bases, 2 bases remained unmatched. Per germline, CDR1 MNHNY and CDR2 SVGAGI (reference sequence). CDR3 size: 13 residues. The CDR3 region has the DNA TGTGCCATTACTAGCGGGGGCTACAATGAGCAGTTCTTC. It is translated as CAITSGGYNEQFF.